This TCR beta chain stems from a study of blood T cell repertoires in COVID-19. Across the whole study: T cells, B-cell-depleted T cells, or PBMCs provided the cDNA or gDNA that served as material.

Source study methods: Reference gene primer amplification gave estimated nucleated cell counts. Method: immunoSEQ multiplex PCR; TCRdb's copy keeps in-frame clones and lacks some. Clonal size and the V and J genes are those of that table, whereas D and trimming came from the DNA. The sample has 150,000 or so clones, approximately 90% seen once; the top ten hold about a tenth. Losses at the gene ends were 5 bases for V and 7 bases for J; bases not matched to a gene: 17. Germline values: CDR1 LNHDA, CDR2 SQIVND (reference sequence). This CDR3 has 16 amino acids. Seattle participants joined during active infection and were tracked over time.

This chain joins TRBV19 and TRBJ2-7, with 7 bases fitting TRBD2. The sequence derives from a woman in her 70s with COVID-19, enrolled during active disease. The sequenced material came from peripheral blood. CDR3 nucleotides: TGTGCCAGTAGTCCCCTCGAAAGCGGGACCCTAAAGGAGCAGTACTTC. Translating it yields CASSPLESGTLKEQYF.